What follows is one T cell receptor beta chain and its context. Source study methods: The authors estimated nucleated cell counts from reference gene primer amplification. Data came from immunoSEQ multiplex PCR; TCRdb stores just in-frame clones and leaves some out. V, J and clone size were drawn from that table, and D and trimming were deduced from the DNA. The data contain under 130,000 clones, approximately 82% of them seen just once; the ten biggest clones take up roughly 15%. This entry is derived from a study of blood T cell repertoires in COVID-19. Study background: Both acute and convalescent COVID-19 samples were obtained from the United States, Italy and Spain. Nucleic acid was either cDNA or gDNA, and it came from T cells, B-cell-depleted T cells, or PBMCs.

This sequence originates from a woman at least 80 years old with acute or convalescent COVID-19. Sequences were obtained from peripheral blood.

The CDR3 DNA is TGCGCCAGCAGCTCCCAGGGCGTTGGCTACACCTTC. Translation gives CASSSQGVGYTF. This chain connects TRBV5-1 to TRBJ1-2; the D gene is possibly TRBD1 (5 bases). CDR1 and CDR2 (germline): SGHRS, YFSETQ. The germline V and J ends were trimmed by 3 bases and 7 bases, with 10 bases remaining between them. CDR3 size: 12 residues.